The next 25 T cell receptor beta chains were all read from a single sample in a study of regulatory T cells in long-lasting Graves disease. Stated time point: newly diagnosed GD, antithyroid drugs for less than 3 months. PBMCs were the source of the RNA used for TCR sequencing. Arm-PCR of CDR3 regions and iRepertoire HTBI primers were used to build TCR beta libraries. TCRdb independently ran MiXCR on the multiplex PCR reads; one entry per CDR3 protein. The sample lists just over 600,000 distinct CDR3 sequences, 15% to 20% occurring once. These records were also assigned to another study, of T cells in Graves' hyperthyroidism and ophthalmopathy.

This material consisted of peripheral blood mononuclear cells (PBMCs), taken at new diagnosis, from a patient treated with antithyroid drugs. The receptors shown here come from a woman in her twenties or thirties with Graves disease.

This clonotype was recorded many times. CDR3: CASSPGQMTYEQYF. The CDR3 region has the DNA TGTGCCAGCAGCCCGGGACAGATGACCTACGAGCAGTACTTC. The V call is TRBV6-1, the J call TRBJ2-7; 7 bases align to TRBD1. V shed 6 bases, J shed 2 bases, and the junction held 7 bases outside the gene matches. CDR1 is MNHNS, CDR2 SASEGT, per germline. CDR3 length: 14 amino acids.

The table lists this clonotype with many counts. J is TRBJ2-5 and V is TRBV3-1; no clear D gene. V shed 0 bases and J shed 4 bases, with 3 bases lying between them. The CDR3 totals 12 residues. From germline, CDR1 is LGHDT and CDR2 YNNKEL (reference sequence). This CDR3 is CASSQDRETQYF. The CDR3 DNA is TGTGCCAGCAGCCAAGACAGAGAGACCCAGTACTTC.

This clonotype was seen a handful of times. The chain uses TRBV7-2 and TRBJ2-3; 9 bases match TRBD2. After removal of 2 bases from V and 6 bases from J, the junction contained 3 bases not matched to a gene. In germline, CDR1 is SGHTA, CDR2 FQGNSA. The CDR3 has 14 amino acids. CDR3 amino acids: CASSLPLAGDTQYF. As DNA, the CDR3 is TGTGCCAGCAGCTTACCCCTAGCGGGGGATACGCAGTATTTT.

This chain joins TRBV29-1 and TRBJ1-1, with D uncertain. The CDR3 sequence is 14 residues long. V was trimmed by 3 bases and J by 1 base, leaving 12 bases between them. Germline CDR1 is SQVTM and CDR2 is ANQGSEA. For the CDR3, the DNA is TGCAGCGTTGAGGGTACACTGTCGAACACTGAAGCTTTCTTT. This codes for CSVEGTLSNTEAFF.

The CDR3 is CASSRTGDNAKNIQYF. In DNA, the CDR3 is TGCGCCAGCAGCCGAACAGGGGATAACGCCAAAAACATTCAGTACTTC. V is TRBV5-1 and J is TRBJ2-4, with 7 nucleotides matching TRBD1. Germline assignment: CDR1 SGHRS and CDR2 YFSETQ. V trimming: 4 bases; J trimming: 1 base; junction bases outside the gene matches: 8. The CDR3 runs to 16 residues.

The V call is TRBV7-6, the J call TRBJ2-7; 8 bases map to TRBD1. The CDR3 spans 15 residues. V lost 7 bases to trimming and J lost 7 bases; unmatched junction nucleotides: 15. Per the germline V gene, CDR1 is SGHVS and CDR2 is FNYEAQ. The CDR3 nucleotides are TGTGCCAGCACCGACGGGACAGGATACCAGTTTGAGCAGTACTTC. Its translation: CASTDGTGYQFEQYF.

J is TRBJ2-5 and V is TRBV7-9; 7 bases fit TRBD2. V shed 6 bases, J shed 4 bases, and the junction held 11 bases outside the gene matches. This CDR3 contains 15 residues. Looked up from germline, CDR1 is SEHNR and CDR2 is FQNEAQ (reference sequence). CDR3 nucleotides: TGTGCCAGCAGAGAAGGTAGCGGGCGAGGAGAGACCCAGTACTTC. Its protein product is CASREGSGRGETQYF.

This clonotype was detected ten times or more. The chain combines TRBV10-3 with TRBJ1-1; maybe TRBD1 (5 bases). Germline V lookup: CDR1 ENHRY, CDR2 SYGVKD. V lost 6 bases and J 3 bases, leaving 17 bases between the germline ends. This CDR3 is 15 amino acids long. CDR3 bases: TGTGCCATCAGAGGAGGGGTCCAGGAGGACACTGAAGCTTTCTTT. It encodes CAIRGGVQEDTEAFF.

The CDR3 here is CASSESPNAQPQHF. CDR3 in DNA: TGTGCCAGCAGTGAATCTCCCAACGCACAGCCCCAGCATTTT. The rearrangement links TRBV2 to TRBJ1-5; D not certain. Per germline, CDR1 SNHLY and CDR2 FYNNEI. The ends were cut back, 2 bases at V and 7 bases at J, with 12 bases in the middle. There are 14 residues in the CDR3.

This clonotype was detected only a few times. This chain joins TRBV19 and TRBJ2-6; no firm D call. Deletions cut 7 bases from V and 2 bases from J, with 6 bases between. This CDR3 has 13 residues. The germline V gene encodes CDR1 LNHDA and CDR2 SQIVND (reference sequence). The CDR3 DNA follows: TGTGCCAGTATCAGAGCTGGGGCCAACGTCCTGACTTTC. This gives the protein CASIRAGANVLTF. The full variable domain, completed using reference TRBV19 and TRBJ2-6, is DGGITQSPKYLFRKEGQNVTLSCEQNLNHDAMYWYRQDPGQGLRLIYYSQIVNDFQKGDIAEGYSVSREKKESFPLTVTSAQKNPTAFYLCASIRAGANVLTFGAGSRLTVL.

There are many counts of this clonotype. This chain links TRBV3-1 with TRBJ2-1; D is perhaps TRBD1 (5 bases). V lost 2 bases to trimming and J lost 6 bases, with 17 bases between them. The length of the CDR3 is 16 residues. Germline CDR1 is LGHDT and CDR2 is YNNKEL (reference sequence). CDR3 region: CASSQSLSGWGNEQFF. Here the CDR3 DNA reads TGTGCCAGCAGCCAATCTCTGTCAGGGTGGGGCAATGAGCAGTTCTTC.

Only a few counts were recorded for this clonotype. The rearrangement links TRBV7-9 to TRBJ2-2; D perhaps matches TRBD1 (6 bases). The V and J ends lost 2 bases and 3 bases respectively, with 16 bases between them. Germline V lookup: CDR1 SEHNR, CDR2 FQNEAQ (reference sequence). The CDR3 is 17 amino acids. The CDR3 coding sequence is TGTGCCAGCAGCTTAAGAGGGGGTACATCGGACACCGGGGAGCTGTTTTTT. The encoded protein is CASSLRGGTSDTGELFF.

This clonotype was detected many times. The V call is TRBV7-2, the J call TRBJ2-3; D may match TRBD1 or TRBD2 (5 bases each). The V and J ends lost 2 bases and 13 bases respectively, with 16 bases between them. CDR3 length: 13 amino acids. From germline, CDR1 is SGHTA and CDR2 FQGNSA. The CDR3 DNA follows: TGTGCCAGCAGCTTACCTGGGACCGGTCTTGAGTATTTT. This encodes CASSLPGTGLEYF.

This clonotype was counted ten times or more. This chain uses TRBV7-2 with TRBJ2-7; D not resolved. This CDR3 has 11 amino acids. In germline, CDR1 is SGHTA, CDR2 FQGNSA. Trimming pared 4 bases from V and 7 bases from J, leaving 8 bases between. CDR3 in DNA: TGTGCCAGCAGCTCAAACCTGGAGCAGTACTTC. It codes for CASSSNLEQYF. The complete variable domain, with remaining parts taken from reference TRBV7-2 and TRBJ2-7, reads GAGVSQSPSNKVTEKGKDVELRCDPISGHTALYWYRQSLGQGLEFLIYFQGNSAPDKSGLPSDRFSAERTGGSVSTLTIQRTQQEDSAVYLCASSSNLEQYFGPGTRLTVT.

This clonotype was detected a few times. This chain links TRBV11-3 with TRBJ2-1; 11 nucleotides match TRBD2. Germline V gene data show CDR1 as SGHNT and CDR2 as YENEEA. Trimming took 5 bases from V and 7 from J; bases not matched to a gene: 13. This CDR3 is 17 amino acids long. The CDR3 sequence is CASSISSGTSGKNEQFF. Here the CDR3 DNA reads TGTGCCAGCAGCATCTCCTCCGGGACTAGCGGTAAGAATGAGCAGTTCTTC.

This clonotype was picked up one time. A much larger clone lies a single base off, so this may be a read error. The chain employs TRBV7-9 and TRBJ1-4; TRBD1 agrees at 7 bases. The CDR3 extends over 16 amino acids. CDR1 is SEHNR and CDR2 is FQNEAQ in the germline V gene (reference sequence). The CDR3 is CASSLAGTATNERLFF. CDR3 coding DNA: TGTGCCAGCAGCTTAGCGGGGACAGCAACTAATGAAAGACTGTTTTTT.

This clonotype was seen repeatedly, ten times or more. The chain has TRBV5-1 and TRBJ1-4; D remains ambiguous. Germline CDR1 SGHRS, CDR2 YFSETQ. The CDR3 has 14 amino acids. V gave up 2 bases and J gave up 4 bases, with 9 bases separating them. The DNA for the CDR3 is TGCGCCAGCAGCTTTACCGGGGATAATGAAAAACTGTTTTTT. This translates into CASSFTGDNEKLFF.

This clonotype was observed many times. The chain has TRBV28 and TRBJ2-6, with TRBD1 matching over 7 bases. The germline gives CDR1 MDHEN, CDR2 SYDVKM. The CDR3 spans 15 residues. Trimming took 6 bases from V and 7 from J; bases not matched to a gene: 9. This CDR3 reads CASSQGDLLANVLTF. The CDR3 DNA reads TGTGCCAGCAGCCAGGGGGACCTCTTAGCCAACGTCCTGACTTTC.

In this sample, this clonotype turned up many times. The chain combines TRBV12-3 or TRBV12-4 with TRBJ1-5; no reliable D call. V was cut by 4 bases and J by 11 bases, with 12 bases left in between. This CDR3 has 12 residues. CDR3 sequence: CASSSSSQAQHF. In nucleotides, the CDR3 is TGTGCCAGCAGTTCGTCCTCCCAGGCCCAGCATTTT.

This clonotype was recorded many times. The V call is TRBV28, the J call TRBJ1-2, with D unclear. V gave up 3 bases and J gave up 1 base, with 6 bases separating them. Germline V CDR1 and CDR2: MDHEN, SYDVKM. This CDR3 spans 13 amino acids. The CDR3 reads CASSFRDNYGYTF. The DNA for the CDR3 is TGTGCCAGCAGTTTTCGAGATAACTATGGCTACACCTTC.

The table lists this clonotype with many counts. The chain joins TRBV6-1 to TRBJ2-5; 7 bases align to TRBD1. Germline V CDR1 and CDR2: MNHNS, SASEGT. The CDR3 has 13 amino acids. V was clipped by 6 bases and J by 4 bases; unmatched bases: 5. The CDR3 coding sequence is TGTGCCAGCAGGAGGGGGCCCGGAGAGACCCAGTACTTC. Translating gives CASRRGPGETQYF.

Many counts were recorded for this clonotype. This rearrangement joins TRBV2 to TRBJ2-5; 14 nucleotides line up with TRBD2. J gave up 5 bases and V 3 bases, and 8 bases lay outside the gene matches. Per germline, CDR1 SNHLY and CDR2 FYNNEI. The CDR3 consists of 17 residues. The CDR3 here is CASSEEAGLAGVETQYF. The DNA for the CDR3 is TGTGCCAGCAGTGAGGAGGCGGGACTAGCGGGAGTGGAGACCCAGTACTTC. The variable domain in full, completed from reference TRBV2 and TRBJ2-5, reads EPEVTQTPSHQVTQMGQEVILRCVPISNHLYFYWYRQILGQKVEFLVSFYNNEISEKSEIFDDQFSVERPDGSNFTLKIRSTKLEDSAMYFCASSEEAGLAGVETQYFGPGTRLLVL.

This clonotype was counted only a few times. Here the CDR3 reads CSVQGRTSNTDTQYF. The CDR3 nucleotides read TGCAGCGTTCAAGGAAGGACTAGCAACACAGATACGCAGTATTTT. The chain recombines TRBV29-1 with TRBJ2-3; TRBD2 agrees at 8 bases. Looked up from germline, CDR1 is SQVTM and CDR2 is ANQGSEA. J lost 2 bases, V lost 5 bases, and 9 bases had no gene match. This CDR3 contains 15 residues.

This clonotype has more than one count but fewer than ten. The chain recombines TRBV11-2 with TRBJ1-4; possibly TRBD1 for D (6 bases). Trimming removed 5 bases at V and 0 bases at J, with 10 bases between. This CDR3 has 15 amino acids. Per germline, CDR1 SGHAT and CDR2 FQNNGV. The CDR3 coding sequence is TGTGCCAGCAGCGGGACATTCGCAACTAATGAAAAACTGTTTTTT. Amino acid sequence: CASSGTFATNEKLFF.

This chain joins TRBV30 and TRBJ2-7; 7 bases line up with TRBD1. Germline V gives CDR1 GTSNPN, CDR2 SVGIG (reference sequence). J was trimmed by 2 bases and V by 5 bases; bases with no gene match: 6. CDR3 length: 13 amino acids. DNA for the CDR3: TGTGCCTGGGCATTAGGACAGGCCTACGAGCAGTACTTC. This codes for CAWALGQAYEQYF.